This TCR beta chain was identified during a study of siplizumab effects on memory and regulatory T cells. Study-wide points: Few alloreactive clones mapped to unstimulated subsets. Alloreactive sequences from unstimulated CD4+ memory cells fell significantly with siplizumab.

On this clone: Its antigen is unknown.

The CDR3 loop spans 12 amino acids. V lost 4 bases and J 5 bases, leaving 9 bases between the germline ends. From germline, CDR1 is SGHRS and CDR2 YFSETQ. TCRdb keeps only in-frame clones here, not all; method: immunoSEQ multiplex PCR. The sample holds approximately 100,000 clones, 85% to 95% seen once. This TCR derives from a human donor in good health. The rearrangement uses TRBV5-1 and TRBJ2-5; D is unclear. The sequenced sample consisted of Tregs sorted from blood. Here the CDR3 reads CASSDPLETQYF. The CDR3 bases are TGCGCCAGCAGCGACCCCTTGGAGACCCAGTACTTC.